The clone carrying this T cell receptor beta chain was detected ten times or more. The CDR3 totals 12 residues. Trimming stripped 11 bases from V and 2 bases from J, with 10 bases between. Germline values: CDR1 MDHEN, CDR2 SYDVKM. Preparing the TCRbeta library involved the use of unique molecular identifiers. In TCRdb, the PCR reads were re-called with MiXCR into one record per CDR3 protein. The sample records around 700,000 distinct CDR3 sequences, 13% being singletons. These data come from a study of T-cell reconstitution after alpha-beta-depleted transplantation in children. The source was PBMCs, collected before TCRalphabeta/CD19-depleted stem cell transplant. The TCR sequence derives from a girl aged 2 to 9 with congenital amegakaryocytic thrombocytopenia, due to receive a stem cell transplant. The chain employs TRBV28 and TRBJ1-5, with D maybe TRBD1 (5 bases). Here the CDR3 reads CAGGGGNQPQHF. The CDR3 nucleotides are TGTGCCGGCGGGGGTGGCAATCAGCCCCAGCATTTT.